The TCR beta chain under discussion was sequenced for a study of control samples from healthy donors and cancer patients. This CDR3 has 17 residues. Germline V lookup: CDR1 LGHNA, CDR2 YNFKEQ. With 3 bases clipped from V and 3 bases from J, the junction kept 5 bases outside the gene matches. Profiled with immunoSEQ multiplex PCR; TCRdb holds only in-frame clones, not every one. In the table there are around 64,000 clones, approximately 89% of which are singletons. This chain links TRBV4-2 with TRBJ2-6; 10 bases match TRBD1. The TCR was taken from a man aged 55 to 70 with colorectal cancer. The specimen sequenced was PBMCs. The CDR3 sequence: CASSQAGTGDGANVLTF. The CDR3 region has the DNA TGTGCCAGCAGCCAGGCCGGGACAGGGGATGGGGCCAACGTCCTGACTTTC.